A selection of T cell receptor beta chains follows, all from one sample in a study of T cell changes during pregnancy in multiple sclerosis. Data came from immunoSEQ multiplex PCR; TCRdb stores just in-frame clones and leaves some out. Of some 37,000 clones listed, around 89% are singletons. Sequencing used CD4+ T cells from peripheral blood mononuclear cells, obtained in the first trimester of pregnancy. The source is a female donor with multiple sclerosis, enrolled in a pregnancy study. Both conserved end residues are part of each CDR3. D genes are given only for firm matches. Rows give clone size only sometimes, using once, few, many, or a class for an expanded clone.

-	TRBV5-4	TRBD2	TRBJ2-5	TGTGCCAGCAGTCTTCCGGGGGGGCTGGGTCTGCTGTACTTC	CASSLPGGLGLLYF
-	TRBV19	-	TRBJ2-7	TGTGCCAGTAGTATAAGCAACAGGGCCGGAGAGCAGTACTTC	CASSISNRAGEQYF
-	TRBV6-5	-	TRBJ2-6	TGTGCCAGCAGTTACTGGGTAGCGTCTGGGGCCAACGTCCTGACTTTC	CASSYWVASGANVLTF
once	TRBV5-6	-	TRBJ1-4	TGTGCCAGCAGCTTGGCAGGCGTAGCAACTAATGAAAAACTGTTTTTT	CASSLAGVATNEKLFF
-	TRBV27	-	TRBJ1-3	TGTGCCAGCAGTTCCCAGGGGACCCAGAGCTCTGGAAACACCATATATTTT	CASSSQGTQSSGNTIYF
-	TRBV6-5	TRBD1	TRBJ1-2	TGTGCCAGCAGCCCGGGACAGGCCCGGTATGGCTACACCTTC	CASSPGQARYGYTF
-	TRBV18	TRBD1	TRBJ2-2	TGTGCCAGCCGAACAGGGGCCGGGGAGCTGTTTTTT	CASRTGAGELFF
few	TRBV29-1	-	TRBJ1-1	TGCAGCGCTGCCAGGGCTACGAACACTGAAGCTTTCTTT	CSAARATNTEAFF
-	TRBV7-2	TRBD1	TRBJ2-1	TGTGCCAGCAGCTTGTCCCAGGGGGCTGGTGAGCAGTTCTTC	CASSLSQGAGEQFF
medium-sized	TRBV6-1	TRBD1	TRBJ2-3	TGTGCCAGCAGTCACACAGGGGGCATCACAGATACGCAGTATTTT	CASSHTGGITDTQYF
-	TRBV19	TRBD2	TRBJ2-7	TGTGCCAGTAGTATTGGCGGGAGCTCCTACGAGCAGTACTTC	CASSIGGSSYEQYF
-	TRBV6-6	TRBD1	TRBJ1-1	TGTGCCAGCAGTAGGGACAGGGACACTGAAGCTTTCTTT	CASSRDRDTEAFF
-	TRBV5-1	TRBD1	TRBJ1-1	TGCGCCAGCAGCCAACTTGGACAGGGGAGGGTTGAGACTGAAGCTTTCTTT	CASSQLGQGRVETEAFF
few	TRBV28	-	TRBJ1-1	TGTGCCAGCAGTGGTGGAGTTATGAACACTGAAGCTTTCTTT	CASSGGVMNTEAFF
-	TRBV5-6	-	TRBJ2-1	TGTGCCAGCAGCTTGGTAAGAGATTCTGTCTACAATGAGCAGTTCTTC	CASSLVRDSVYNEQFF
few	TRBV7-8	TRBD1	TRBJ1-1	TGTGCCAGCAGCAAAACAGGGGGCGGAAGTGAAGCTTTCTTT	CASSKTGGGSEAFF
once	TRBV7-2	TRBD1	TRBJ1-4	TGTGCCAGCAGCTGGACAGGGGCGAATGAAAAACTGTTTTTT	CASSWTGANEKLFF
-	TRBV5-4	TRBD1	TRBJ2-2	TGTGCCAGCAGCCGACAGGGGGCGAACACCGGGGAGCTGTTTTTT	CASSRQGANTGELFF